The 28 T cell receptor beta chains reported below all come from one sample, sequenced in a study of T cell responses to AZD1222 COVID-19 vaccine. TCRdb's table, derived via immunoSEQ multiplex PCR, lists solely in-frame clones and lacks some. The sample lists tens of thousands of clones, 85% to 90% seen once, with approximately 5.2% in the top ten. Source: peripheral blood, taken 28 days after the second AZD1222 dose. These receptors were taken from an adult who received the AZD1222 COVID-19 vaccine.

The genes are TRBV27 and TRBJ2-7; 9 positions agree with TRBD1. CDR3 size: 14 residues. Germline values: CDR1 MNHEY, CDR2 SMNVEV (reference sequence). Trimming cost V 5 bases and J 5 bases; bases outside gene matches: 7. CDR3 sequence: CASSTWDRVHEQYF. For the CDR3, the DNA is TGTGCCAGCAGTACCTGGGACAGGGTACACGAGCAGTACTTC.

The chain is built from TRBV12-3 or TRBV12-4 and TRBJ1-2; D perhaps matches TRBD1 (5 bases). Trimming stripped 6 bases from V and 7 bases from J, with 12 bases between. This CDR3 contains 12 residues. The CDR3 loop reads CASRTQGAGYTF. In DNA, the CDR3 is TGTGCCAGCAGGACCCAAGGGGCTGGCTACACCTTC.

J is TRBJ2-7 and V is TRBV6-5; TRBD2 aligns across 8 bases. V lost 0 bases, J lost 2 bases, and 6 bases stayed unmatched. Germline V gene lookup returns CDR1 MNHEY and CDR2 SVGAGI. The CDR3 runs to 16 residues. Here the CDR3 DNA reads TGTGCCAGCAGTTACTCGACGGGGGGGGCAACCTACGAGCAGTACTTC. Residues: CASSYSTGGATYEQYF.

V is TRBV6-1 and J is TRBJ2-1, with 7 bases lining up with TRBD1. The CDR3 is 17 amino acids. CDR1 is MNHNS and CDR2 is SASEGT in the germline V gene. J was trimmed by 3 bases and V by 4 bases; bases with no gene match: 12. CDR3 sequence reads: CASSVRIGTADYNEQFF. In nucleotides, the CDR3 is TGTGCCAGCAGTGTAAGAATTGGGACAGCAGACTACAATGAGCAGTTCTTC.

CDR3 nucleotides: TGTGCCAGCAGCCAATGGACAGGCTCTGGAAACACCATATATTTT. It yields the protein CASSQWTGSGNTIYF. V and J are TRBV7-8 and TRBJ1-3; 7 bases are a match to TRBD1. Germline lookup yields CDR1 SGHVS and CDR2 FQNEAQ. The trim removed 5 bases at V and 0 bases at J, leaving 4 bases unmatched. The CDR3 has 15 amino acids.

This rearrangement joins TRBV19 to TRBJ1-5; possibly TRBD1 for D (5 bases). This CDR3 has 14 amino acids. Trimming pared 10 bases from V and 0 bases from J, leaving 13 bases between. Germline CDR1 and CDR2: LNHDA and SQIVND (reference sequence). CDR3 sequence: CAIKGTDSNQPQHF. In DNA, the CDR3 is TGTGCCATAAAGGGGACGGATAGCAATCAGCCCCAGCATTTT.

The CDR3 sequence: CASRAGTAQETQYF. The CDR3 coding sequence is TGTGCCAGCAGAGCGGGGACAGCGCAAGAGACCCAGTACTTC. The chain is built from TRBV6-5 and TRBJ2-5; possibly TRBD1 or TRBD2 for D (7 bases each). The CDR3 extends over 14 amino acids. V was cut by 6 bases and J by 2 bases, with 13 bases left in between. Germline CDR1 is MNHEY and CDR2 is SVGAGI.

J is TRBJ2-1 and V is TRBV6-6, with no clear D. The V end was cut by 9 bases, the J end by 9 bases, with 18 bases between. The germline V gene has CDR1 MNHNY and CDR2 SVGAGI (reference sequence). The CDR3 is 13 residues long. For the CDR3, the DNA is TGTGCCAGTGAACGTTCGGAATTCTCTGAGCAGTTCTTC. This translates into CASERSEFSEQFF.

V is TRBV7-3 and J is TRBJ1-1; D gene unclear. The CDR3 is 14 amino acids. Trimming cost V 3 bases and J 0 bases, with 8 bases left between them. Germline values: CDR1 SGHTA, CDR2 FQGTGA. The DNA for the CDR3 is TGTGCCAGCAGCTTGAACCCAATGAACACTGAAGCTTTCTTT. This codes for CASSLNPMNTEAFF.

Regarding this clone: Other nucleotide sequences in the sample specify the same CDR3. The J gene is TRBJ1-4, the V gene TRBV4-2, with no clear D. This CDR3 is built from 16 residues. CDR1 LGHNA and CDR2 YNFKEQ come from the germline V gene. V lost 0 bases, J lost 0 bases, and 8 bases lay in between. The CDR3 nucleotides are TGTGCCAGCAGCCAAGATGGCTCAGCAACTAATGAAAAACTGTTTTTT. Residues: CASSQDGSATNEKLFF.

The V call is TRBV6-6, the J call TRBJ1-5, with D unclear. Between the trimmed V and J ends, which lost 2 bases and 7 bases, there was a span of 9 bases. The germline gives CDR1 MNHNY, CDR2 SVGAGI (reference sequence). This CDR3 region has 13 residues. CDR3 in amino acids: CASSYGEKQPQHF. CDR3 DNA: TGTGCCAGCAGTTACGGGGAGAAACAGCCCCAGCATTTT.

The CDR3 reads CASSEGGGGYNEQFF. The CDR3 bases are TGTGCCAGCAGTGAAGGGGGGGGCGGATACAATGAGCAGTTCTTC. J is TRBJ2-1 and V is TRBV25-1; maybe TRBD2 (7 bases). V lost 2 bases to trimming and J lost 4 bases, with 12 bases between them. The CDR3 is 15 amino acids. Germline-derived CDR1 and CDR2 are MGHDK and SYGVNS.

V is TRBV18 and J is TRBJ1-2; 7 positions agree with TRBD1. The germline CDR1 and CDR2 sequences are KGHSH and LQKENI. The CDR3 runs 12 residues. V lost 6 bases to trimming and J lost 2 bases; unmatched junction nucleotides: 0. The CDR3 is CASSGQNYGYTF. The CDR3 DNA follows: TGTGCCAGCTCGGGACAGAACTATGGCTACACCTTC. The variable domain in full, with the rest retrieved from reference TRBV18 and TRBJ1-2, is NAGVMQNPRHLVRRRGQEARLRCSPMKGHSHVYWYRQLPEEGLKFMVYLQKENIIDESGMPKERFSAEFPKEGPSILRIQQVVRGDSAAYFCASSGQNYGYTFGSGTRLTVV.

The chain carries TRBV5-6 and TRBJ2-5, with D perhaps TRBD1 or TRBD2 (5 bases each). Trimming took 1 base from V and 2 from J, leaving 15 bases between them. The germline CDR1 and CDR2 sequences are SGHDT and YYEEEE. This CDR3 spans 16 amino acids. The DNA of the CDR3 is TGTGCCAGCAGCTTGAGGTCGGGGCTCTGGCAAGAGACCCAGTACTTC. Its translation is CASSLRSGLWQETQYF.

The V gene is TRBV11-2, the J gene TRBJ1-2, with TRBD1 as a possible D gene (5 bases). V gave up 7 bases and J gave up 4 bases, with 25 bases separating them. This CDR3 contains 17 residues. CDR1 and CDR2 from the germline V gene are SGHAT and FQNNGV. The CDR3 is CASTRDGAGVALYGYTF. The CDR3 coding sequence is TGTGCCAGCACCAGGGACGGCGCTGGGGTAGCGCTCTATGGCTACACCTTC.

The chain is built from TRBV12-3 or TRBV12-4 and TRBJ1-2; maybe TRBD1 (5 bases). Between the trimmed V and J ends, which lost 7 bases and 10 bases, there was a span of 19 bases. The CDR3 has 13 residues. The CDR3 here is CASTYRGEGYYTF. Here the CDR3 DNA reads TGTGCCAGCACCTACCGGGGGGAGGGATACTACACCTTC.

V and J are TRBV5-4 and TRBJ2-1; 10 bases match TRBD2. The CDR3 has 16 residues. With 4 bases clipped from V and 4 bases from J, the junction kept 8 bases outside the gene matches. CDR1 is SGHNT, CDR2 YYREEE, per germline (reference sequence). DNA of the CDR3: TGTGCCAGCAGCCCCCGGGGAGCGGGGGGGTACAATGAGCAGTTCTTC. This gives the protein CASSPRGAGGYNEQFF.

The chain joins TRBV27 to TRBJ1-4, with D hard to call. The V gene's germline CDR1 is MNHEY and CDR2 SMNVEV (reference sequence). The CDR3 has 14 residues. The V end was cut by 4 bases, the J end by 3 bases, with 9 bases between. CDR3 bases: TGTGCCAGCAGTTCCTCAGCGGCTAATGAAAAACTGTTTTTT. This translates into CASSSSAANEKLFF.

The chain links TRBV3-1 (or the pseudogene TRBV3-2) to TRBJ1-6; possible D gene TRBD1, 5 bases. Germline V gene data show CDR1 as LGHDT and CDR2 as YNNKEL (reference sequence). Trimming left V 4 bases short and J 7 bases short, with 17 bases between. The CDR3 has 16 amino acids. The CDR3 loop is CASSLYQGERNSPLHF. The CDR3 DNA sequence: TGTGCCAGCAGCCTTTATCAGGGTGAGAGAAATTCACCCCTCCACTTT.

The chain recombines TRBV5-5 with TRBJ1-4; 10 bases line up with TRBD1. CDR3 length: 15 amino acids. The germline V gene encodes CDR1 SGHKS and CDR2 YYEKEE (reference sequence). V lost 1 base to trimming and J lost 7 bases; unmatched junction nucleotides: 4. In DNA form, the CDR3 reads TGTGCCAGCAGCTTGTTTCGGGACAGGGGTGAAAAACTGTTTTTT. Translated, it gives CASSLFRDRGEKLFF.

The genes are TRBV4-2 and TRBJ1-6, with D uncertain. V was shortened by 0 bases and J by 0 bases, with 6 bases between the two germline ends. The CDR3 runs to 16 residues. The V gene's germline CDR1 is LGHNA and CDR2 YNFKEQ. CDR3 DNA sequence: TGTGCCAGCAGCCAAGAGGGGATCTCCTATAATTCACCCCTCCACTTT. Encoded protein: CASSQEGISYNSPLHF.

The table lists this clone with a count of one. The chain combines TRBV6-5 with TRBJ2-7; 8 positions agree with TRBD1. V was clipped by 6 bases and J by 4 bases; unmatched bases: 2. The CDR3 is made up of 12 amino acids. The germline gives CDR1 MNHEY, CDR2 SVGAGI. CDR3 in amino acids: CASRRTGYEQYF. For the CDR3, the DNA is TGTGCCAGCAGACGGACAGGGTACGAGCAGTACTTC.

The chain joins TRBV11-2 to TRBJ1-6; TRBD1 agrees at 8 bases. Trimming at V came to 0 bases and at J to 9 bases, leaving 4 bases not matched to a gene. This CDR3 is built from 15 residues. The germline CDR1 and CDR2 sequences are SGHAT and FQNNGV. DNA of the CDR3: TGTGCCAGCAGCTTAGATTGGACAGGGACTTCACCCCTCCACTTT. It codes for CASSLDWTGTSPLHF.

V is TRBV5-1 and J is TRBJ1-6; 8 bases match TRBD1. From germline, CDR1 is SGHRS and CDR2 YFSETQ. This CDR3 is built from 17 residues. Trimming removed 0 bases from V and 2 bases from J; junction bases left unmatched: 4. CDR3 residues: CASSLAAGGPYNSPLHF. In DNA form, the CDR3 reads TGCGCCAGCAGCTTGGCTGCAGGGGGCCCCTATAATTCACCCCTCCACTTT. Full variable domain (remainder filled in from reference TRBV5-1 and TRBJ1-6): KAGVTQTPRYLIKTRGQQVTLSCSPISGHRSVSWYQQTPGQGLQFLFEYFSETQRNKGNFPGRFSGRQFSNSRSEMNVSTLELGDSALYLCASSLAAGGPYNSPLHFGNGTRLTVT.

The chain has TRBV7-6 and TRBJ2-1, with TRBD2 identical over 7 bases. Germline loops: CDR1 SGHVS, CDR2 FNYEAQ. The J segment lost 1 base and the V segment lost 0 bases, leaving 9 bases of the junction unmatched. The CDR3 loop spans 18 amino acids. The CDR3 bases are TGTGCCAGCAGCTTAGCTCTTACCAGCGGGGCATCCTACAATGAGCAGTTCTTC. Protein sequence: CASSLALTSGASYNEQFF. Together with reference TRBV7-6 and TRBJ2-1, the CDR3 gives the full variable domain: GAGVSQSPRYKVTKRGQDVALRCDPISGHVSLYWYRQALGQGPEFLTYFNYEAQQDKSGLPNDRFSAERPEGSISTLTIQRTEQRDSAMYRCASSLALTSGASYNEQFFGPGTRLTVL.

The genes are TRBV5-1 and TRBJ1-1; D might be TRBD1 (5 bases). V lost 1 base and J lost 5, with 12 bases in between. This CDR3 comprises 14 residues. Germline CDR1 and CDR2: SGHRS and YFSETQ. The CDR3 DNA reads as TGCGCCAGCAGCTTGTATGTCGGGGGAACTGAAGCTTTCTTT. This sequence encodes CASSLYVGGTEAFF.

The chain has TRBV15 and TRBJ2-7; D is perhaps TRBD2 (6 bases). Germline V gene data show CDR1 as LNHNV and CDR2 as YYDKDF (reference sequence). This CDR3 is built from 15 residues. V was trimmed by 8 bases and J by 1 base, leaving 18 bases between them. The DNA for the CDR3 is TGTGCCACCTGGTATCCCGGGACTGAGTCCTACGAGCAGTACTTC. This sequence encodes CATWYPGTESYEQYF.

V usage is TRBV2 and J usage is TRBJ2-7, with 10 bases identical to TRBD1. The germline gives CDR1 SNHLY, CDR2 FYNNEI. There are 14 residues in the CDR3. V lost 4 bases to trimming and J lost 4 bases; unmatched junction nucleotides: 4. CDR3 coding DNA: TGTGCCAGCAGTGTGGGACAGGGGATTTACGAGCAGTACTTC. Encoded protein: CASSVGQGIYEQYF.